These 9 T cell receptor beta chains were sequenced from one sample in a study of OX40 agonist ivuxolimab in advanced cancers. Assay: immunoSEQ multiplex PCR; the TCRdb copy retains only in-frame clones and omits some. Of 70,000 or so clones in the sample, 85% to 90% were seen once. Material: CD4+ or CD8+ T cells sorted from blood, obtained in a trial of the OX40 agonist ivuxolimab. The receptors here all came from an adult with an advanced solid tumor such as melanoma, head and neck, liver or kidney cancer.

DNA for the CDR3: TGTGCCAGCAACCCTTGGGGAAACAGGGGCCACGAGCAGTACTTC. It is translated as CASNPWGNRGHEQYF. The V call is TRBV27, the J call TRBJ2-7; 7 bases map to TRBD1. This CDR3 is built from 15 residues. V lost 7 bases and J lost 5; bases outside the gene matches: 14. Germline lookup yields CDR1 MNHEY and CDR2 SMNVEV (reference sequence).

CDR3 residues: CASSFRESPLHF. CDR3 bases: TGTGCCAGCAGTTTCAGAGAGTCACCCCTCCACTTT. The chain joins TRBV27 to TRBJ1-6; D is undetermined. Per the germline V gene, CDR1 is MNHEY and CDR2 is SMNVEV (reference sequence). Trimming left V 3 bases short and J 10 bases short, with 7 bases between. This CDR3 has 12 amino acids.

This clone was picked up one time. The chain combines TRBV11-2 with TRBJ2-4; D remains unclear. Trimming removed 0 bases from V and 0 bases from J, with 12 bases in between. Germline CDR1 SGHAT, CDR2 FQNNGV. CDR3 length: 17 amino acids. The CDR3 region has the DNA TGTGCCAGCAGCTTAGATTACTGGGAACTAGCCAAAAACATTCAGTACTTC. It specifies CASSLDYWELAKNIQYF. The entire variable domain, with the rest obtained from reference TRBV11-2 and TRBJ2-4, is as follows: EAGVAQSPRYKIIEKRQSVAFWCNPISGHATLYWYQQILGQGPKLLIQFQNNGVVDDSQLPKDRFSAERLKGVDSTLKIQPAKLEDSAVYLCASSLDYWELAKNIQYFGAGTRLSVL.

The chain carries TRBV19 and TRBJ2-5; 12 nucleotides agree with TRBD2. CDR1 LNHDA and CDR2 SQIVND come from the germline V gene (reference sequence). The junction had 4 bases not matched to a gene; V was cut back by 3 bases and J by 11 bases. This CDR3 has 13 residues. In DNA, the CDR3 is TGTGCCAGTAGTATGACTAGCGGGGGTCCGCAGTACTTC. This gives the protein CASSMTSGGPQYF.

The CDR3 here is CASSPTLRADSGNTIYF. DNA of the CDR3: TGCGCCAGCAGCCCAACACTCAGGGCAGACTCTGGAAACACCATATATTTT. The chain uses TRBV4-1 and TRBJ1-3; D perhaps matches TRBD1 (5 bases). V lost 4 bases and J 0 bases, leaving 16 bases between the germline ends. The germline CDR1 and CDR2 sequences are MGHRA and YSYEKL. This CDR3 has 17 residues.

This clone was observed a handful of times. The rearrangement links TRBV12-2 to TRBJ1-5. TRBV12-2 constitutes a pseudogene. This CDR3 is 12 amino acids long. The CDR3 region is CASRLAYGGQHF. CDR3 nucleotide sequence: TGTGCAAGTCGCTTAGCGTACGGTGGCCAGCATTTT.

This chain links TRBV27 with TRBJ1-5, with D possibly TRBD1 on 6 matching bases. V lost 6 bases and J lost 0, with 12 bases in between. The germline V gene encodes CDR1 MNHEY and CDR2 SMNVEV (reference sequence). This CDR3 is built from 15 residues. The CDR3 region has the DNA TGTGCCAGCAGCCTTCAGGGGTATAGCAATCAGCCCCAGCATTTT. Translated, it gives CASSLQGYSNQPQHF.

The J gene is TRBJ1-6, the V gene TRBV6-1; a possible D gene is TRBD1 (6 bases). Per the germline V gene, CDR1 is MNHNS and CDR2 is SASEGT. This CDR3 spans 18 amino acids. V shed 4 bases and J shed 9 bases, with 25 bases lying between them. CDR3 DNA sequence: TGTGCCAGCAGTGTTCGGGACACCCCTAATCCTACTGGTTCACCCCTCCACTTT. Residues: CASSVRDTPNPTGSPLHF.

This chain uses TRBV10-3 with TRBJ1-5; 8 bases match TRBD1. Germline V CDR1 and CDR2: ENHRY, SYGVKD. This CDR3 is 14 amino acids long. The V gene end was trimmed by 7 bases and the J gene end by 7 bases; junction bases not matched to a gene: 9. CDR3 bases: TGTGCCATCAAGGACCAGGGGGCAGGGCAGCCCCAGCATTTT. This translates into CAIKDQGAGQPQHF.